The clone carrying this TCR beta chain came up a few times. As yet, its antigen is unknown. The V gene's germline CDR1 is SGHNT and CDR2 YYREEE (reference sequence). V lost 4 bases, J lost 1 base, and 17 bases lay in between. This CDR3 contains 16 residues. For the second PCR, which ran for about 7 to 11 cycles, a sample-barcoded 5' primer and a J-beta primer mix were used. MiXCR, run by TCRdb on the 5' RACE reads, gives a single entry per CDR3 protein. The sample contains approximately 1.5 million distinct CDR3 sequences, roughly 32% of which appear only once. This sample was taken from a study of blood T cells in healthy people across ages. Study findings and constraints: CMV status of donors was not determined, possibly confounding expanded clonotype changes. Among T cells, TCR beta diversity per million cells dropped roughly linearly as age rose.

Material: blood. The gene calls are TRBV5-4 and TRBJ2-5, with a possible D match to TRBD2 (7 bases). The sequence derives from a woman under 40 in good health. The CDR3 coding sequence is TGTGCCAGCAGCCTTAACCCCGCGGGGGCCCAAGAGACCCAGTACTTC. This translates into CASSLNPAGAQETQYF.